This T cell receptor beta chain was captured by sequencing in a study of CD8 T cells in ankylosing spondylitis. V was clipped by 1 base and J by 4 bases, with 15 bases between them. The CDR3 covers 15 residues. Germline CDR1 and CDR2: SGHRS and YFSETQ. This clonotype was picked up a small number of times. TCRdb called the 5' RACE reads again in MiXCR, with one record for every CDR3 protein. The sample shows around 340,000 distinct CDR3 sequences, around 15% of them seen only once. Sequenced material: blood, either unsorted or a sorted T cell fraction (not recorded which). The chain recombines TRBV5-1 with TRBJ2-7, with D possibly being TRBD1 (6 bases). This sequence originates from a male donor with ankylosing spondylitis or in good health (not recorded which). The CDR3 is CASSLSNRVGYEQYF. CDR3 coding DNA: TGCGCCAGCAGCTTGTCCAACAGGGTAGGATACGAGCAGTACTTC.